This TCR beta chain emerged from a study of identical twins. Deletions cut 5 bases from V and 4 bases from J, with 11 bases between. This CDR3 spans 13 amino acids. CDR1 is SGHTA and CDR2 is FQGNSA in the germline V gene. Each CDR3 protein gets one entry after TCRdb re-called the 5' RACE reads with MiXCR. The sample yields 700,000 or so distinct CDR3 sequences, under 9% seen once. The data were also submitted as part of a second study, on yellow fever vaccine responses in identical twins.

Sequenced: PBMCs. The source is a woman under 30 in good health. The rearrangement uses TRBV7-2 and TRBJ1-2, with D maybe TRBD1 (6 bases). CDR3: CASSQDRPYGYTF. For the CDR3, the DNA is TGTGCCAGCAGCCAAGACAGGCCCTATGGCTACACCTTC.